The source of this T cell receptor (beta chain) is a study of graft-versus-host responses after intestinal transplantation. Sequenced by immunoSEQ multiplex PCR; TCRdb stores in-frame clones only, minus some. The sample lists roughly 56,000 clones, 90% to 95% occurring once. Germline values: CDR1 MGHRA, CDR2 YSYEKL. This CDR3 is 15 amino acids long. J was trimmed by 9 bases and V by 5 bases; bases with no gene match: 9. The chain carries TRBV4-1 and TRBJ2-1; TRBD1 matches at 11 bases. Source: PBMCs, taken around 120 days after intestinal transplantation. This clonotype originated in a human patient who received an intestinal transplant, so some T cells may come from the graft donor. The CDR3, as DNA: TGCGCCAGCAGCGGACCGGGACAGGGGGTGGGTGAGCAGTTCTTC. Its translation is CASSGPGQGVGEQFF.